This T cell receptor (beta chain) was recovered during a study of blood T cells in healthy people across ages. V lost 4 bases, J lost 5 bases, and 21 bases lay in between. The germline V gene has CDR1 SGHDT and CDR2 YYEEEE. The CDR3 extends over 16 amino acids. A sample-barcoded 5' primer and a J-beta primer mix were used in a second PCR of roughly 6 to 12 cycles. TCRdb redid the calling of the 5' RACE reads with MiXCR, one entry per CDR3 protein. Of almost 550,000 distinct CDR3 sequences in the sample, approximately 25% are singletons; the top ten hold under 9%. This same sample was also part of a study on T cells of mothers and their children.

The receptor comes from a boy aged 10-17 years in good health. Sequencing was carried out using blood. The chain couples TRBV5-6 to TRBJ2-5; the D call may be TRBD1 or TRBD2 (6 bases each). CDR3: CASSHPGHMSGETQYF. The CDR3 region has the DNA TGTGCCAGCAGCCACCCGGGACACATGAGCGGGGAGACCCAGTACTTC.